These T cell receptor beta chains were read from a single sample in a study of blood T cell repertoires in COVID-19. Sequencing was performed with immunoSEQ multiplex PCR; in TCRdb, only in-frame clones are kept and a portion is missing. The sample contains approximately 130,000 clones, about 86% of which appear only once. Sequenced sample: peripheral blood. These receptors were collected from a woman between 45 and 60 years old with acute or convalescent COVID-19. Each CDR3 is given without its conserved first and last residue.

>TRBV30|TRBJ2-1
AWKLAGGIYEQF
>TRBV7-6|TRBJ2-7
ASSSQGAHYEQY
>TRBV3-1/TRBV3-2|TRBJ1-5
ASSQFRSGNQPQH
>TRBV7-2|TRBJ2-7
ASSLPSGTGGSEQY
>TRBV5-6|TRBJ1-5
ASSLDGIQPQH
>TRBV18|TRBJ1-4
ASSPQTGSNEKLF
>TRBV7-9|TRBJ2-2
ASSLDFVTANTGELF
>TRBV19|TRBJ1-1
ASSTDRNTEAF
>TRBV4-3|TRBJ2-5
ASSQDAGGPQETQY
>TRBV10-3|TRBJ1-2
AITGGDPYGYT
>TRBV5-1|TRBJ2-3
ASSPGTSGGDTQY